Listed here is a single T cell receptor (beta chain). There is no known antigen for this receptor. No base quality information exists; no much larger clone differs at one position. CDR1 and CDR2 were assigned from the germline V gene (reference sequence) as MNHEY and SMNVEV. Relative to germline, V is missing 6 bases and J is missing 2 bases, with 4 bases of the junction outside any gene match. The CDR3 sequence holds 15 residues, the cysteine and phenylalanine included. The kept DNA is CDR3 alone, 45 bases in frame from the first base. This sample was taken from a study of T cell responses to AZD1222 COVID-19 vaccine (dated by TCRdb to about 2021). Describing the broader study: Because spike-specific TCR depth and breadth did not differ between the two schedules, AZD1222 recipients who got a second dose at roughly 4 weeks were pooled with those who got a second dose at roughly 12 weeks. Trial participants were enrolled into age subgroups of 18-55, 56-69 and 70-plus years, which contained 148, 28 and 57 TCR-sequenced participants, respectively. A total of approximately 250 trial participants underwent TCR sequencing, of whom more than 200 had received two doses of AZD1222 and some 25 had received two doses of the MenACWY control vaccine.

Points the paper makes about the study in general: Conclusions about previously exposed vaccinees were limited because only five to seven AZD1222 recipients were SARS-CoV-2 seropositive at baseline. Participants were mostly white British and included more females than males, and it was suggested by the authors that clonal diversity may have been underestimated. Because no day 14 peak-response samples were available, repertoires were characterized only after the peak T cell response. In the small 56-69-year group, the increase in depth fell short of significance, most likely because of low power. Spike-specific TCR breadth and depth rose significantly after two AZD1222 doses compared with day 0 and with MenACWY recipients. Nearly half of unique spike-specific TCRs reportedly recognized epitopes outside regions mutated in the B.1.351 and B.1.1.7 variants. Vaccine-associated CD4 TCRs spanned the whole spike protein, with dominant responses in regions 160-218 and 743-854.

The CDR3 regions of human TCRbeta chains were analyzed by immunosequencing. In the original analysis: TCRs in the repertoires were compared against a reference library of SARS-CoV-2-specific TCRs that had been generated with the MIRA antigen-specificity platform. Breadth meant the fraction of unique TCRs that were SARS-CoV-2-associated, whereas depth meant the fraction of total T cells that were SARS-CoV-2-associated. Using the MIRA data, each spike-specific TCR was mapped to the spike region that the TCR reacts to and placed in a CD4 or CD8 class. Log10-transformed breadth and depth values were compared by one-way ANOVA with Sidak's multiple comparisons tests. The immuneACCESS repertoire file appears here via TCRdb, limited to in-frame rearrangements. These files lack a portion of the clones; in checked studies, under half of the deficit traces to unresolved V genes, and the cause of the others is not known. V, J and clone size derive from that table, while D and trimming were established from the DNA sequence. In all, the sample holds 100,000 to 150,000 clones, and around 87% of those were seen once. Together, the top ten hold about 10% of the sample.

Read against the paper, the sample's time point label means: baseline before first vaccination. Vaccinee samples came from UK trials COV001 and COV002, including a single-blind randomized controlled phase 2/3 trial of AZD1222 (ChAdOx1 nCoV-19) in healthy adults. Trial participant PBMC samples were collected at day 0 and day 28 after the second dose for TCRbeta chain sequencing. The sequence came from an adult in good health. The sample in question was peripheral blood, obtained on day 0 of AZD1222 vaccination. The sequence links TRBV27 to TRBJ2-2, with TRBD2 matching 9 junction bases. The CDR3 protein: CASRRAGGNTGELFF. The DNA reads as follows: TGTGCCAGCAGGAGAGCGGGGGGAAACACCGGGGAGCTGTTTTTT.